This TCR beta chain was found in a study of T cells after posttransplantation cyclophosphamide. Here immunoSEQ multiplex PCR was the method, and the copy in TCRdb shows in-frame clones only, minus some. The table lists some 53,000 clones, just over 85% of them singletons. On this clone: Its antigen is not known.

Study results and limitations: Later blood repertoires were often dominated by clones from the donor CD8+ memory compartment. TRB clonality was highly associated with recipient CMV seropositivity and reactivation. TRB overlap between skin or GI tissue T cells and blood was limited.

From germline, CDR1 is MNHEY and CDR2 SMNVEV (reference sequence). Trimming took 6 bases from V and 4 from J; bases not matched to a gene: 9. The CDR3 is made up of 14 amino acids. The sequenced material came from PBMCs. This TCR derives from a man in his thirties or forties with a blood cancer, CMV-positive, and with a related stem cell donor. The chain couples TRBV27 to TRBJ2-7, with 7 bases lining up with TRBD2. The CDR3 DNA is TGTGCCAGCAGGGGGGGGGACTCAAGTTACGAGCAGTACTTC. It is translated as CASRGGDSSYEQYF.